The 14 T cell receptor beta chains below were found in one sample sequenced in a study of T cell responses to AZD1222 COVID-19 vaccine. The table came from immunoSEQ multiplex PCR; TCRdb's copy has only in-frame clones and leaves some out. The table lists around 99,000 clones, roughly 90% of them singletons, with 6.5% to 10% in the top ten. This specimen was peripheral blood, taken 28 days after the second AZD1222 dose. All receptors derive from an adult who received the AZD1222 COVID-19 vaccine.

This CDR3 is CASRPDTNTGELFF. The CDR3 DNA reads as TGTGCCAGCAGACCGGACACTAACACCGGGGAGCTGTTTTTT. The chain recombines TRBV28 with TRBJ2-2; D perhaps matches TRBD1 (5 bases). The CDR3 is 14 amino acids. Germline CDR1 and CDR2: MDHEN and SYDVKM. V gave up 6 bases and J gave up 2 bases, with 10 bases separating them. The entire variable domain, with the rest obtained from reference TRBV28 and TRBJ2-2, is as follows: DVKVTQSSRYLVKRTGEKVFLECVQDMDHENMFWYRQDPGLGLRLIYFSYDVKMKEKGDIPEGYSVSREKKERFSLILESASTNQTSMYLCASRPDTNTGELFFGEGSRLTVL.

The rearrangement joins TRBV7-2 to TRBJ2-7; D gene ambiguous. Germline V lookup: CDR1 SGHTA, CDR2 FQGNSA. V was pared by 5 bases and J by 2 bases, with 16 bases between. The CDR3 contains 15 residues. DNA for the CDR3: TGTGCCAGCAGCAAACCCGGCACCCTCCCCTACGAGCAGTACTTC. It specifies CASSKPGTLPYEQYF.

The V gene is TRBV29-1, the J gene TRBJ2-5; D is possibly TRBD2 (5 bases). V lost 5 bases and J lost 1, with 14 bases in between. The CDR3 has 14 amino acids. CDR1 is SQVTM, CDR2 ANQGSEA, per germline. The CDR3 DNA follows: TGCAGCGTTAAGGATTCGACTACCCAAGAGACCCAGTACTTC. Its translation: CSVKDSTTQETQYF.

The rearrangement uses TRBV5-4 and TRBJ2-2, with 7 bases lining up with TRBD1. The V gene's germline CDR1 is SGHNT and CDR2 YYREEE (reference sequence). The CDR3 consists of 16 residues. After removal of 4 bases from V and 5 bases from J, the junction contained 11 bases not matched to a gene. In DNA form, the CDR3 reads TGTGCCAGCAGCGAGTATACAGGGGTAAGGACCGGGGAGCTGTTTTTT. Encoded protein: CASSEYTGVRTGELFF.

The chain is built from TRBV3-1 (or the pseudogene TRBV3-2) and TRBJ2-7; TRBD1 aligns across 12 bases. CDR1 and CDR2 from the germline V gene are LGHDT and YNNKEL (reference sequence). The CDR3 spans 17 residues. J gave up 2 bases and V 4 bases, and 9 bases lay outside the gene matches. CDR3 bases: TGTGCCAGCAGCCCACCGTGGGACAGGGGGCTCACCTACGAGCAGTACTTC. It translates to CASSPPWDRGLTYEQYF.

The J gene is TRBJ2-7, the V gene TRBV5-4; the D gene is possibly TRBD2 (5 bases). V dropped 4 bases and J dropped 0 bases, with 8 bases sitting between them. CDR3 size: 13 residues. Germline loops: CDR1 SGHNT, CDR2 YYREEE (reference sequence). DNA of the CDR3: TGTGCCAGCAGCATCGGGGACTCCTACGAGCAGTACTTC. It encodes CASSIGDSYEQYF.

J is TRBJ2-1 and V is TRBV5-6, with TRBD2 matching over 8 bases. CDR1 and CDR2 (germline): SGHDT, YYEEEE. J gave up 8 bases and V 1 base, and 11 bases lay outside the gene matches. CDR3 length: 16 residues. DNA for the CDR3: TGTGCCAGCAGCTTGAGTCCAGCGGGAGACCCACATGAGCAGTTCTTC. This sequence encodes CASSLSPAGDPHEQFF. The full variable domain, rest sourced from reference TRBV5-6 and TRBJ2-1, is DAGVTQSPTHLIKTRGQQVTLRCSPKSGHDTVSWYQQALGQGPQFIFQYYEEEERQRGNFPDRFSGHQFPNYSSELNVNALLLGDSALYLCASSLSPAGDPHEQFFGPGTRLTVL.

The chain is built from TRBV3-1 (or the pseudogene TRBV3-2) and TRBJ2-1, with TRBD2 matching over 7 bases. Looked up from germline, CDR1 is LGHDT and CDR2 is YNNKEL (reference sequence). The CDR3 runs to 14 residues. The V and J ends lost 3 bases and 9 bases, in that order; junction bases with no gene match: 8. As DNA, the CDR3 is TGTGCCAGCAGCCAGACTGGAGGCGGGGGTGAGCAGTTCTTC. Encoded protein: CASSQTGGGGEQFF.

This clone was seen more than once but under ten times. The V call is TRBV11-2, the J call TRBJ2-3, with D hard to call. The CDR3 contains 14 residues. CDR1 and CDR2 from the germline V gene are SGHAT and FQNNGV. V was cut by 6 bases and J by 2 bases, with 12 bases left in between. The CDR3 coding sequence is TGTGCCAGCAGATCTTATTCACCCACAGATACGCAGTATTTT. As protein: CASRSYSPTDTQYF.

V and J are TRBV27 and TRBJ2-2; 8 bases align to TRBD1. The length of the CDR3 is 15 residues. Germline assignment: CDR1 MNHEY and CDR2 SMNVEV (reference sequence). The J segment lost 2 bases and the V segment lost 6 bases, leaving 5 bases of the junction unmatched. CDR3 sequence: CASRLGQANTGELFF. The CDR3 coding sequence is TGTGCCAGCAGACTGGGACAGGCCAACACCGGGGAGCTGTTTTTT.

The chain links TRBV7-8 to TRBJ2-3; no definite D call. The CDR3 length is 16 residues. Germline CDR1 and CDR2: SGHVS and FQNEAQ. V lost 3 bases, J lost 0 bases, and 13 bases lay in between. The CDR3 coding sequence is TGTGCCAGCAGCTTTCAGGCACACGGTAGCACAGATACGCAGTATTTT. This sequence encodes CASSFQAHGSTDTQYF.

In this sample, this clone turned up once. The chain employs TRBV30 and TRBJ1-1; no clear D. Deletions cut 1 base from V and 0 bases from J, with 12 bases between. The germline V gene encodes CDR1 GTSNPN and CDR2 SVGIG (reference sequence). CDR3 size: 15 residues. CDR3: CAWSGPGGMNTEAFF. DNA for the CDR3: TGTGCCTGGAGTGGGCCAGGTGGAATGAACACTGAAGCTTTCTTT.

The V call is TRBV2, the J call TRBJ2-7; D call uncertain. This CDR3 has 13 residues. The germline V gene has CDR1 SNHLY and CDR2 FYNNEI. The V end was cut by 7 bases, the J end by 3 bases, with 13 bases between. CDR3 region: CASKVGANYEQYF. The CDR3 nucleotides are TGTGCCAGCAAGGTGGGCGCGAACTACGAGCAGTACTTC.

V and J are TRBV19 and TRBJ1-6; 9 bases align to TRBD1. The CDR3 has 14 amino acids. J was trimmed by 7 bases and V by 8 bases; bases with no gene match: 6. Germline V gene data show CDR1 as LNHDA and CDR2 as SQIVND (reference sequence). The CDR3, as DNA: TGTGCCAGTGCTTACAGGGGGCCGAATTCACCCCTCCACTTT. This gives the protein CASAYRGPNSPLHF.